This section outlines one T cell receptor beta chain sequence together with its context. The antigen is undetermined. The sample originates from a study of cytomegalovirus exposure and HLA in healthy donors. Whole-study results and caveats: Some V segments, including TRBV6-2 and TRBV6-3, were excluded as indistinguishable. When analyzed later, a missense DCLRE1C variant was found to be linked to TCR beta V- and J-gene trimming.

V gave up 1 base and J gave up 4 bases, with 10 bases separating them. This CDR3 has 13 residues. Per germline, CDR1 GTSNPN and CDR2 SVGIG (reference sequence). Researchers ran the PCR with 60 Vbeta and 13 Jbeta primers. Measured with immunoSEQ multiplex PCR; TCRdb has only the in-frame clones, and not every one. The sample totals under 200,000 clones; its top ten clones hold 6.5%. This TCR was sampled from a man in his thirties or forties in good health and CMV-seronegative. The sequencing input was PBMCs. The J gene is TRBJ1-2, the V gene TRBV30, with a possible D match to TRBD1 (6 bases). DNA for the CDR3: TGTGCCTGGAGTGCCGACAGGATCTATGGCTACACCTTC. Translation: CAWSADRIYGYTF.